These T cell receptor beta chains were read from a single sample in a study of blood T cell repertoires in COVID-19. TCRdb's table, derived via immunoSEQ multiplex PCR, lists solely in-frame clones and lacks some. The sample holds about 280,000 clones, roughly 89% seen once. Sequencing input: PBMCs or T cells enriched from blood (not recorded which). These receptors were taken from a young woman with acute COVID-19. Both conserved end residues are part of each CDR3. Each record gives: J gene, V gene, clone size, D gene, CDR3 protein, CDR3 DNA. The D gene is left open where the match is weak. Clone size is given for some rows only: seen once, a few or many times, or a class if the clone is expanded.

>TRBJ2-7|TRBV30|-|TRBD1
CAWSIPGQGASYEQYF
TGTGCCTGGAGTATACCGGGACAGGGGGCCTCCTACGAGCAGTACTTC
>TRBJ2-3|TRBV10-3|-|-
CAISPRETDTQYF
TGTGCCATCTCTCCCCGGGAGACAGATACGCAGTATTTT
>TRBJ2-7|TRBV4-1|once|-
CASSQGLGNYEQYF
TGCGCCAGCAGCCAAGGCCTCGGGAACTACGAGCAGTACTTC
>TRBJ1-4|TRBV7-9|-|-
CASSSQLEGGNEKLFF
TGTGCCAGCAGCTCTCAACTCGAGGGTGGAAATGAAAAACTGTTTTTT
>TRBJ1-5|TRBV28|once|-
CASGGEVNQPQHF
TGTGCCAGTGGAGGGGAGGTCAATCAGCCCCAGCATTTT
>TRBJ1-5|TRBV29-1|-|-
CSVRGDGNQPQHF
TGCAGCGTTCGCGGGGACGGCAATCAGCCCCAGCATTTT
>TRBJ2-2|TRBV5-4|few|-
CASSPHPGTSTGELFF
TGTGCCAGCAGCCCGCACCCCGGGACTTCGACCGGGGAGCTGTTTTTT
>TRBJ2-1|TRBV11-3|-|TRBD1
CASSLLGQVDNEQFF
TGTGCCAGCAGCTTACTTGGACAGGTGGATAATGAGCAGTTCTTC
>TRBJ1-5|TRBV4-2|once|-
CASSQGGADQPQHF
TGTGCCAGCAGCCAAGGTGGGGCGGATCAGCCCCAGCATTTT
>TRBJ1-3|TRBV14|few|TRBD1
CASSQIRTGRTGNTIYF
TGTGCCAGCAGCCAAATTAGGACAGGACGCACTGGAAACACCATATATTTT
>TRBJ1-4|TRBV4-1|-|TRBD1
CASSQPDRGREKLFF
TGCGCCAGCAGCCAACCGGACAGGGGGCGCGAAAAACTGTTTTTT
>TRBJ2-3|TRBV15|-|-
CATSRDYGKTDTQYF
TGTGCCACCAGCAGAGATTACGGGAAGACAGATACGCAGTATTTT
>TRBJ1-1|TRBV6-5|-|-
CASSYRSQVMNTEAFF
TGTGCCAGCAGTTACCGTTCCCAGGTAATGAACACTGAAGCTTTCTTT
>TRBJ1-5|TRBV28|once|TRBD1
CASSLGTGNQPQHF
TGTGCCAGCAGTTTGGGGACAGGTAATCAGCCCCAGCATTTT
>TRBJ2-7|TRBV6-5|once|-
CASSYSEGGAYEQYF
TGTGCCAGCAGTTACTCGGAGGGGGGGGCCTACGAGCAGTACTTC
>TRBJ1-1|TRBV10-3|-|-
CAISERGINTEAFF
TGTGCCATCAGTGAGAGGGGTATTAACACTGAAGCTTTCTTT
>TRBJ1-2|TRBV27|-|TRBD1
CASSSPTGGYGYTF
TGTGCCAGCAGTTCCCCGACAGGGGGCTATGGCTACACCTTC
>TRBJ1-2|TRBV2|-|-
CASSDFSTVYGYTF
TGTGCCAGCAGTGATTTTAGTACAGTCTATGGCTACACCTTC
>TRBJ1-5|TRBV13|-|-
CASSLRQGTNSNQPQHF
TGTGCCAGCAGCTTACGGCAGGGGACTAATAGCAATCAGCCCCAGCATTTT
>TRBJ1-3|TRBV19|-|-
CASRVSSGNTIYF
TGTGCCAGTAGAGTGAGCTCTGGAAACACCATATATTTT
>TRBJ2-3|TRBV7-2|-|-
CASSLNRASGTDTQYF
TGTGCCAGCAGCTTAAATCGGGCTAGCGGCACAGATACGCAGTATTTT
>TRBJ1-5|TRBV5-1|-|-
CASSLSSFNQPQHF
TGCGCCAGCAGCTTGTCCAGTTTCAATCAGCCCCAGCATTTT